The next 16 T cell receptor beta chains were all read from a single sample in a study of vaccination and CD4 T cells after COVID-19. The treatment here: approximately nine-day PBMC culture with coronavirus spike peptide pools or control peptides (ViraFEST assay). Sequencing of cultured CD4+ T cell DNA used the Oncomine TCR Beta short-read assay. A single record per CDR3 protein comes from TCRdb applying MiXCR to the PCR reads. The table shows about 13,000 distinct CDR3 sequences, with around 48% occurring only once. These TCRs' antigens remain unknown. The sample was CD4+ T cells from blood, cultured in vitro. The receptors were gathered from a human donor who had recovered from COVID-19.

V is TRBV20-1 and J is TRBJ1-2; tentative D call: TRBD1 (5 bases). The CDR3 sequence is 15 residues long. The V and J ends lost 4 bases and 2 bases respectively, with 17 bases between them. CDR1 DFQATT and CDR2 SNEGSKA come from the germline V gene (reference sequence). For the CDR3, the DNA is TGCAGTGCTAAGCGGGGCCTCGCGGAAAACTATGGCTACACCTTC. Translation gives CSAKRGLAENYGYTF.

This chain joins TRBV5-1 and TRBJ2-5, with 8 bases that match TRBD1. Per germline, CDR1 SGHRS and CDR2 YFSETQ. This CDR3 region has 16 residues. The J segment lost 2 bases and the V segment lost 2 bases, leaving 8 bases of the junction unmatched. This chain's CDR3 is CASSFAPGTGQETQYF. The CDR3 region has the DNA TGCGCCAGCAGCTTCGCACCCGGGACAGGTCAAGAGACCCAGTACTTC.

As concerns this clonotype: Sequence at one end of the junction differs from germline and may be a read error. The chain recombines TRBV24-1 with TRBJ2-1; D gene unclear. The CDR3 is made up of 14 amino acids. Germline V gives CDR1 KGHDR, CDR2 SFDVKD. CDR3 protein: CATSDPGSQDEQFF. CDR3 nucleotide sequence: TGTGCCACTAGTGATCCGGGTAGCCAGGATGAGCAGTTCTTC.

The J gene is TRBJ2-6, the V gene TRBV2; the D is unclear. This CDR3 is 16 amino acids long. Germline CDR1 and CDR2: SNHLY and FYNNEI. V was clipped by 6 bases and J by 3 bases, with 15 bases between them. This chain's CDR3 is CASSPTEVFGANVLTF. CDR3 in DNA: TGTGCCAGCAGCCCAACTGAGGTTTTTGGGGCCAACGTCCTGACTTTC.

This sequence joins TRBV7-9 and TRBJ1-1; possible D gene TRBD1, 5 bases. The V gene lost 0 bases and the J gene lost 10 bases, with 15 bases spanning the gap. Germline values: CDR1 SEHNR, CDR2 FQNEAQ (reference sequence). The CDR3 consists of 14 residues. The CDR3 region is CASSLAGALEGAFF. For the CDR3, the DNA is TGTGCCAGCAGCTTAGCAGGGGCCCTAGAGGGAGCTTTCTTT.

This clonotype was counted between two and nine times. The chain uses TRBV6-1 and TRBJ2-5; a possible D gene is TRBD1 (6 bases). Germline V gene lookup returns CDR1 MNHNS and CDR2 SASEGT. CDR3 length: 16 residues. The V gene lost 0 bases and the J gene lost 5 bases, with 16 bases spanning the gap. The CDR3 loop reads CASSEAGTHIQETQYF. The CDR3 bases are TGTGCCAGCAGTGAAGCAGGGACACATATCCAGGAGACCCAGTACTTC.

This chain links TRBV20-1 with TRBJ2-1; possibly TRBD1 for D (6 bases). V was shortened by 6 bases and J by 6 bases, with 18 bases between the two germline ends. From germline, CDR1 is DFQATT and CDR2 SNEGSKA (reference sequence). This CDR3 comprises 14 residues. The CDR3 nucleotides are TGCAGTGCAGAACCGGGACACCTGCGCAATGAGCAGTTCTTC. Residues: CSAEPGHLRNEQFF.

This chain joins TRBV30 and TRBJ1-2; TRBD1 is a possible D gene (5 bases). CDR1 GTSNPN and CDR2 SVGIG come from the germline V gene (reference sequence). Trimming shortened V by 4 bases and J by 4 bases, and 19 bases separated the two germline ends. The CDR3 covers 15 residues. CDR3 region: CAWNLGATAFYGYTF. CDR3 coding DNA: TGTGCCTGGAACCTCGGGGCTACTGCCTTCTATGGCTACACCTTC.

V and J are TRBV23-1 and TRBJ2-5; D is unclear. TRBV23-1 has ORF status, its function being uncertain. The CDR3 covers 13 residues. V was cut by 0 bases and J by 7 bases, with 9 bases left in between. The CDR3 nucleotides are TGCGCCAGCAGTCAATCAGCTGAAGGGACCCAGTACTTC. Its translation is CASSQSAEGTQYF.

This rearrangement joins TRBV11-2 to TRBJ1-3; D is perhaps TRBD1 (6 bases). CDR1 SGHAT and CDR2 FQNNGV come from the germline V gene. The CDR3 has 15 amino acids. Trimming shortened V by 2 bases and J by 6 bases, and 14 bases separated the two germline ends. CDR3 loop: CASSLWAGEANTIYF. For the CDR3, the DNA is TGTGCCAGCAGCTTATGGGCAGGGGAGGCAAACACCATATATTTT. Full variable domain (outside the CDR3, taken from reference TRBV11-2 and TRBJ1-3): EAGVAQSPRYKIIEKRQSVAFWCNPISGHATLYWYQQILGQGPKLLIQFQNNGVVDDSQLPKDRFSAERLKGVDSTLKIQPAKLEDSAVYLCASSLWAGEANTIYFGEGSWLTVV.

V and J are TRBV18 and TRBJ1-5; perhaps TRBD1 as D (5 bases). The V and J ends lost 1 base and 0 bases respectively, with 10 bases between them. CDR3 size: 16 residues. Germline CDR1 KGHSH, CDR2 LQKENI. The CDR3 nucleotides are TGTGCCAGCTCACCACAGGAAGGGGCTAGCAATCAGCCCCAGCATTTT. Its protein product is CASSPQEGASNQPQHF.

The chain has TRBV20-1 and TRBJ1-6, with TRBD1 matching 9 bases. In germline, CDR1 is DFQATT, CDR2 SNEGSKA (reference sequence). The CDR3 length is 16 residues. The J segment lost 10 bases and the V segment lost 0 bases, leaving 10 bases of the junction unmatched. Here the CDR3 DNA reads TGCAGTGCTAGAGATGTACCGGGACAGGGTGACTCACCCCTCCACTTT. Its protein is CSARDVPGQGDSPLHF.

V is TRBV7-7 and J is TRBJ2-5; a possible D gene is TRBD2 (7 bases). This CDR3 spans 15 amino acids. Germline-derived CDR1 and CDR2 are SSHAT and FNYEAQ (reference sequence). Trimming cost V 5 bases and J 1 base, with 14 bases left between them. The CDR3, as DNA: TGTGCCAGCAGCACAGGGAGGGGTTCCCAAGAGACCCAGTACTTC. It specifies CASSTGRGSQETQYF.

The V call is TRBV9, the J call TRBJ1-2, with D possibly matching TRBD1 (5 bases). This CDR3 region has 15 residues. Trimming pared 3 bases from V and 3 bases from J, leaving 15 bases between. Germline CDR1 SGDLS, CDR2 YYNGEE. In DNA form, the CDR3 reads TGTGCCAGCAGCGAGGAGGACACCGCATACTATGGCTACACCTTC. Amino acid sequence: CASSEEDTAYYGYTF.

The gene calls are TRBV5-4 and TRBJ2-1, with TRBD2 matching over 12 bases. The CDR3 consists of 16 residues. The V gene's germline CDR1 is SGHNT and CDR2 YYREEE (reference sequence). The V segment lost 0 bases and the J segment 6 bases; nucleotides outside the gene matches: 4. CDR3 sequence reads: CASSLVASGGANEQFF. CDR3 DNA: TGTGCCAGCAGCTTGGTAGCTAGCGGGGGGGCCAATGAGCAGTTCTTC.

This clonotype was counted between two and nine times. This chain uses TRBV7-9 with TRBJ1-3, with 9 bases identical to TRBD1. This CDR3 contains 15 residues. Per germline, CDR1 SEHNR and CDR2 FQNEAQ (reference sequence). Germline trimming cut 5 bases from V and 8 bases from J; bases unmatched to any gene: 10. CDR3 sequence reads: CASSPQQGAWDTIYF. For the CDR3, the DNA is TGTGCCAGCAGCCCCCAACAGGGGGCTTGGGACACCATATATTTT. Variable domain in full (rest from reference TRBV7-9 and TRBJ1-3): DTGVSQNPRHKITKRGQNVTFRCDPISEHNRLYWYRQTLGQGPEFLTYFQNEAQLEKSRLLSDRFSAERPKGSFSTLEIQRTEQGDSAMYLCASSPQQGAWDTIYFGEGSWLTVV.